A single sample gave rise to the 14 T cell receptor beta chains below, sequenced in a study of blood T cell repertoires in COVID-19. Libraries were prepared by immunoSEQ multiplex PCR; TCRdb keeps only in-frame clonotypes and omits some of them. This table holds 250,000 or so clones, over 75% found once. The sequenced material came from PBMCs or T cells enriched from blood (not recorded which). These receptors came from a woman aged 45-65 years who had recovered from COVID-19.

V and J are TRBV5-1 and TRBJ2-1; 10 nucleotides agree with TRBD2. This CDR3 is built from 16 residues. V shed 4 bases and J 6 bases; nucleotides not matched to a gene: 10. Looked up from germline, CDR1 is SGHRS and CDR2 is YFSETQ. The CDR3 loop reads CASSLVGLAELNEQFF. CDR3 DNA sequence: TGCGCCAGCAGCCTGGTTGGACTAGCGGAGCTCAATGAGCAGTTCTTC. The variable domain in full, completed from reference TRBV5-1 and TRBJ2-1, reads KAGVTQTPRYLIKTRGQQVTLSCSPISGHRSVSWYQQTPGQGLQFLFEYFSETQRNKGNFPGRFSGRQFSNSRSEMNVSTLELGDSALYLCASSLVGLAELNEQFFGPGTRLTVL.

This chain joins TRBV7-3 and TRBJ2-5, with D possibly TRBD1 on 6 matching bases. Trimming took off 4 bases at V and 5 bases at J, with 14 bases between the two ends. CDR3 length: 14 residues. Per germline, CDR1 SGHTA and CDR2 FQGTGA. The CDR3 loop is CASSSGSGDETQYF. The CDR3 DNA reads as TGTGCCAGCAGCTCAGGGTCAGGGGACGAGACCCAGTACTTC.

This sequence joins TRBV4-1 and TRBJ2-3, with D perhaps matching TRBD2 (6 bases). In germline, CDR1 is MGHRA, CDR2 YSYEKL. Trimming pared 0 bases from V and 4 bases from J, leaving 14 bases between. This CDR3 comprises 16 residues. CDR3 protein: CASSQDWDSGPDTQYF. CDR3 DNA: TGCGCCAGCAGCCAAGATTGGGATAGCGGCCCAGATACGCAGTATTTT.

CDR3 in amino acids: CASNLGTGTNYGYTF. The CDR3 nucleotides are TGCGCCAGCAACTTAGGGACAGGGACTAACTATGGCTACACCTTC. This chain joins TRBV5-1 and TRBJ1-2; 9 nucleotides match TRBD1. CDR1 is SGHRS, CDR2 YFSETQ, per germline. The J segment lost 0 bases and the V segment lost 6 bases, leaving 6 bases of the junction unmatched. The CDR3 has 15 residues. Together with reference TRBV5-1 and TRBJ1-2, the CDR3 gives the full variable domain: KAGVTQTPRYLIKTRGQQVTLSCSPISGHRSVSWYQQTPGQGLQFLFEYFSETQRNKGNFPGRFSGRQFSNSRSEMNVSTLELGDSALYLCASNLGTGTNYGYTFGSGTRLTVV.

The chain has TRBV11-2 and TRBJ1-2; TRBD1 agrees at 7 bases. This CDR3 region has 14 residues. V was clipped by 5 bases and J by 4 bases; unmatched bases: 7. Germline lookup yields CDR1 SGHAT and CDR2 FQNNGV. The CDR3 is CASSQGDAAYGYTF. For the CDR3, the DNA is TGTGCCAGCAGCCAGGGGGACGCAGCCTATGGCTACACCTTC.

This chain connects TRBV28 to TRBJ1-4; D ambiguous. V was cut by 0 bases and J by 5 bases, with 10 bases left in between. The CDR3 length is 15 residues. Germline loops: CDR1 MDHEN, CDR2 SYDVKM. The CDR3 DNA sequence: TGTGCCAGCAGTTTATGGGCGGGGAACAATGAAAAACTGTTTTTT. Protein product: CASSLWAGNNEKLFF. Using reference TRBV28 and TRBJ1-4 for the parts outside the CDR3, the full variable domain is DVKVTQSSRYLVKRTGEKVFLECVQDMDHENMFWYRQDPGLGLRLIYFSYDVKMKEKGDIPEGYSVSREKKERFSLILESASTNQTSMYLCASSLWAGNNEKLFFGSGTQLSVL.

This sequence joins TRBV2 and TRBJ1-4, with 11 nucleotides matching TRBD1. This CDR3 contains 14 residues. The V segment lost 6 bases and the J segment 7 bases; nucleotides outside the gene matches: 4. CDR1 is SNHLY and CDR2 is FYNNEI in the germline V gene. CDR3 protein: CASSRTGGGEKLFF. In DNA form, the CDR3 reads TGTGCCAGCAGCCGGACAGGGGGCGGTGAAAAACTGTTTTTT. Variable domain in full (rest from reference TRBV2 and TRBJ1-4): EPEVTQTPSHQVTQMGQEVILRCVPISNHLYFYWYRQILGQKVEFLVSFYNNEISEKSEIFDDQFSVERPDGSNFTLKIRSTKLEDSAMYFCASSRTGGGEKLFFGSGTQLSVL.

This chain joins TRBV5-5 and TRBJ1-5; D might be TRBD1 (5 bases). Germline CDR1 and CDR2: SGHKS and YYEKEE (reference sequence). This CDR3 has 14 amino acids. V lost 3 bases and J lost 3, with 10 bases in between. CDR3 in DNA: TGTGCCAGCAGCTCTCGACAGACCAATCAGCCCCAGCATTTT. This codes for CASSSRQTNQPQHF.

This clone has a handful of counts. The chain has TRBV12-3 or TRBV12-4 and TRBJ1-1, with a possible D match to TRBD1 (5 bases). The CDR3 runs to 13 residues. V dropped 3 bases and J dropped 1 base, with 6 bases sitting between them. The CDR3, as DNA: TGTGCCAGCAGTTTGACAGCGAACACTGAAGCTTTCTTT. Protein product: CASSLTANTEAFF.

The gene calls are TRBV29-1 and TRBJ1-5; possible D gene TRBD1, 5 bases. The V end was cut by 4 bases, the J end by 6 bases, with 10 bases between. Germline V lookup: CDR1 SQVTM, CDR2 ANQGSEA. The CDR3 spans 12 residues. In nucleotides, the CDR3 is TGCAGCGTTGCAGGGATCGGTCAGCCCCAGCATTTT. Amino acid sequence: CSVAGIGQPQHF.

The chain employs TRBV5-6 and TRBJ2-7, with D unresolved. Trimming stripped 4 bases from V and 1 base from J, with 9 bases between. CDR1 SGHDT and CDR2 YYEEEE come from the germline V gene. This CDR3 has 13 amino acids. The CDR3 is CASSPYKSYEQYF. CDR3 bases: TGTGCCAGCAGCCCCTATAAGTCCTACGAGCAGTACTTC.

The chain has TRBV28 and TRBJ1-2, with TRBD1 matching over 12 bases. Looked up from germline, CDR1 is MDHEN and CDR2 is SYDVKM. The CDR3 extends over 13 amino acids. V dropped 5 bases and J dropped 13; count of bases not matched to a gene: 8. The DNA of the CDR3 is TGTGCCAGCAGTCTCCCTTTGGGACAGGGGGCCACCTTC. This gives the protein CASSLPLGQGATF.

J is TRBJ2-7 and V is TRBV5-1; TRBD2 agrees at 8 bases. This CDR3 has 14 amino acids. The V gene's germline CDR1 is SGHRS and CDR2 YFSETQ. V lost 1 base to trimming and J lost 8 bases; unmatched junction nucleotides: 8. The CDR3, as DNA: TGCGCCAGCAGCTTGTCGGCTAGCGGGCTGAAGCAGTACTTC. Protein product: CASSLSASGLKQYF. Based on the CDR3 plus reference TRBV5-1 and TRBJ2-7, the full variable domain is KAGVTQTPRYLIKTRGQQVTLSCSPISGHRSVSWYQQTPGQGLQFLFEYFSETQRNKGNFPGRFSGRQFSNSRSEMNVSTLELGDSALYLCASSLSASGLKQYFGPGTRLTVT.

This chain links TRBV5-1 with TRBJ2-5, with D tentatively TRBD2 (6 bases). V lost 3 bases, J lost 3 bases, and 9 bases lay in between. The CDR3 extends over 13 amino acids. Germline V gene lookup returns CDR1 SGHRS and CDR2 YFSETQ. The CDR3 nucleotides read TGCGCCAGCAGCTGGACGGGAGAAGAGACCCAGTACTTC. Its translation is CASSWTGEETQYF.